The 13 T cell receptor beta chains presented below share a single source sample, sequenced in a study of T cell responses to AZD1222 COVID-19 vaccine. The repertoire was sequenced with immunoSEQ multiplex PCR; TCRdb's copy has only in-frame clones and lacks some. Counted here are tens of thousands of clones, around 80% occurring once; the ten biggest clones make up roughly 21%. This sample comprised peripheral blood, obtained on day 0 of AZD1222 vaccination. The receptors stem from an adult in good health.

This clone was counted a single time. This chain links TRBV6-4 with TRBJ1-6; no clear D gene. CDR1 is MRHNA, CDR2 SNTAGT, per germline. There are 13 residues in the CDR3. V lost 0 bases, J lost 10 bases, and 7 bases lay in between. The CDR3 is CASSDSSSSPLHF. The CDR3 region has the DNA TGTGCCAGCAGTGACTCGAGTTCATCACCCCTCCACTTT.

The chain links TRBV12-3 or TRBV12-4 to TRBJ1-1; D remains unclear. V lost 5 bases to trimming and J lost 0 bases, with 7 bases between them. There are 13 residues in the CDR3. CDR3 bases: TGTGCCAGCAGTCCGACCATGAACACTGAAGCTTTCTTT. Translation gives CASSPTMNTEAFF.

This clone showed up just a few times. The chain is built from TRBV10-3 and TRBJ2-5; D uncertain. The CDR3 is made up of 12 amino acids. The germline V gene encodes CDR1 ENHRY and CDR2 SYGVKD. V was cut by 2 bases and J by 5 bases, with 6 bases left in between. The CDR3 bases are TGTGCCATCAGTGAGGCAGTGGAGACCCAGTACTTC. It yields the protein CAISEAVETQYF.

The J gene is TRBJ2-1, the V gene TRBV21-1; TRBD1 reflects the table's D call only, with no check against the DNA. TRBV21-1 is tagged as a pseudogene. The CDR3 has 14 residues. CDR3: CASNTGGCYNEQFF. The CDR3 nucleotides read TGTGCCAGCAACACAGGGGGCTGCTACAATGAGCAGTTCTTC.

This chain connects TRBV18 to TRBJ2-5; D may be TRBD1 (5 bases). There are 11 residues in the CDR3. Trimming shortened V by 7 bases and J by 4 bases, and 7 bases separated the two germline ends. Germline loops: CDR1 KGHSH, CDR2 LQKENI. The CDR3 loop is CASWGGETQYF. In DNA, the CDR3 is TGTGCCAGCTGGGGCGGAGAGACCCAGTACTTC.

This clone has only a few counts. The rearrangement uses TRBV7-2 and TRBJ2-7; TRBD1 agrees at 7 bases. There are 15 residues in the CDR3. V was clipped by 3 bases and J by 2 bases; unmatched bases: 7. Germline assignment: CDR1 SGHTA and CDR2 FQGNSA. This chain's CDR3 is CASSLDSTGTYEQYF. The CDR3 DNA follows: TGTGCCAGCAGCTTGGATTCGACAGGGACCTACGAGCAGTACTTC. Using reference TRBV7-2 and TRBJ2-7 for the parts outside the CDR3, the full variable domain is GAGVSQSPSNKVTEKGKDVELRCDPISGHTALYWYRQSLGQGLEFLIYFQGNSAPDKSGLPSDRFSAERTGGSVSTLTIQRTQQEDSAVYLCASSLDSTGTYEQYFGPGTRLTVT.

This clone was observed once. The genes are TRBV15 and TRBJ2-1; 9 bases agree with TRBD2. CDR3 size: 15 residues. The V and J ends lost 8 bases and 5 bases, in that order; junction bases with no gene match: 10. Per the germline V gene, CDR1 is LNHNV and CDR2 is YYDKDF (reference sequence). This chain's CDR3 is CATRHSGRANNEQFF. CDR3 bases: TGTGCCACCCGACATAGCGGGAGAGCCAACAATGAGCAGTTCTTC.

The chain links TRBV7-2 to TRBJ2-7, with 8 bases fitting TRBD1. This CDR3 region has 15 residues. Germline trimming cut 3 bases from V and 1 base from J; bases unmatched to any gene: 5. From germline, CDR1 is SGHTA and CDR2 FQGNSA. CDR3 region: CASSFGQGWSYEQYF. CDR3 bases: TGTGCCAGCAGCTTCGGACAGGGATGGTCCTACGAGCAGTACTTC.

The J gene is TRBJ1-6, the V gene TRBV30, with 9 bases aligning to TRBD1. Trimming removed 2 bases from V and 7 bases from J; junction bases left unmatched: 6. The CDR3 sequence is 15 residues long. Germline CDR1 and CDR2: GTSNPN and SVGIG (reference sequence). Here the CDR3 DNA reads TGTGCCTGGAGTAAAACCGGGACAGGGAATTCACCCCTCCACTTT. It translates to CAWSKTGTGNSPLHF. Supplemented by reference TRBV30 and TRBJ1-6, the full variable domain reads SQTIHQWPATLVQPVGSPLSLECTVEGTSNPNLYWYRQAAGRGLQLLFYSVGIGQISSEVPQNLSASRPQDRQFILSSKKLLLSDSGFYLCAWSKTGTGNSPLHFGNGTRLTVT.

The rearrangement links TRBV5-4 to TRBJ2-1, with 8 bases lining up with TRBD1. Looked up from germline, CDR1 is SGHNT and CDR2 is YYREEE (reference sequence). V trimming: 4 bases; J trimming: 9 bases; junction bases outside the gene matches: 12. The CDR3 extends over 15 amino acids. The CDR3: CASSPQGAQNSEQFF. The CDR3 DNA is TGTGCCAGCAGCCCCCAGGGGGCGCAAAATAGTGAGCAGTTCTTC.

The chain links TRBV6-1 to TRBJ2-3; TRBD2 matches 9 bases. V shed 4 bases and J 2 bases; nucleotides not matched to a gene: 7. Germline assignment: CDR1 MNHNS and CDR2 SASEGT. The CDR3 has 16 residues. In DNA, the CDR3 is TGTGCCAGCAGTGTGATTAGCGGGAGCGCCACAGATACGCAGTATTTT. This gives the protein CASSVISGSATDTQYF.

The chain carries TRBV11-2 and TRBJ1-2; D is perhaps TRBD1 (6 bases). The germline gives CDR1 SGHAT, CDR2 FQNNGV. The CDR3 is 14 amino acids. V was clipped by 5 bases and J by 2 bases, with 12 bases between them. CDR3 nucleotide sequence: TGTGCCAGCAGCCCTTCCACAGGGAACTATGGCTACACCTTC. Its translation is CASSPSTGNYGYTF.

For the CDR3, the DNA is TGTGCCAGCAGCCGCTTCTCTGGAAACACCATATATTTT. Amino acid sequence: CASSRFSGNTIYF. The chain joins TRBV6-5 to TRBJ1-3; the D is unclear. Germline CDR1 and CDR2: MNHEY and SVGAGI. The CDR3 runs 13 residues. Trimming took off 6 bases at V and 0 bases at J, with 6 bases between the two ends.